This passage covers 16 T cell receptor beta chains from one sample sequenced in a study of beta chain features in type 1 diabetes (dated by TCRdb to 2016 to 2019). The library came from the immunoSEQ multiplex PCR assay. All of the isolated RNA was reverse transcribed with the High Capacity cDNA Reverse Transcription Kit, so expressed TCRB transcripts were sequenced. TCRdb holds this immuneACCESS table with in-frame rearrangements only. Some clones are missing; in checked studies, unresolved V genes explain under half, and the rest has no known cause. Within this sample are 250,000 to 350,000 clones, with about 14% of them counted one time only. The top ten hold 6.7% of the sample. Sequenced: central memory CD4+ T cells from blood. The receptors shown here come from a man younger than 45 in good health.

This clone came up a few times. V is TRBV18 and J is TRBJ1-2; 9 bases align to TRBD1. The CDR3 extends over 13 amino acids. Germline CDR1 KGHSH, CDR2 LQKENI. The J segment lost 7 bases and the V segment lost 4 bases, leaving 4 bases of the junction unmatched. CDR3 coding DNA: TGTGCCAGCTCACGGGACAGGGCAGGTGGCTACACCTTC. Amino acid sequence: CASSRDRAGGYTF.

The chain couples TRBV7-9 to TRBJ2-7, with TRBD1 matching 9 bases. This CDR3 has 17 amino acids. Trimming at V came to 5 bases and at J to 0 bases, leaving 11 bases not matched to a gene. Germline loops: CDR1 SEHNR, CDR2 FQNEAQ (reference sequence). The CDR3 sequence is CASSISGGTGTSYEQYF. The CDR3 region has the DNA TGTGCCAGCAGCATAAGTGGGGGGACAGGGACCTCCTACGAGCAGTACTTC.

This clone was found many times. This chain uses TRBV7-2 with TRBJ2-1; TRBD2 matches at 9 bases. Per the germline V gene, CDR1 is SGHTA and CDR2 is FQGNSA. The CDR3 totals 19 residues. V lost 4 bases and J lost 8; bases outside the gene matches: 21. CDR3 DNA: TGTGCCAGCAGCTCCCGCTGGGCTCAGCGGCGGGGGGGCCTGGATGAGCAGTTCTTC. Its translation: CASSSRWAQRRGGLDEQFF.

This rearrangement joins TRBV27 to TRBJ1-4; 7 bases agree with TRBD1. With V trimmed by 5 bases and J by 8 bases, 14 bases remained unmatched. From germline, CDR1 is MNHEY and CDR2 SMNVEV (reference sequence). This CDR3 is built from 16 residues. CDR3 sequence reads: CASSPATPGGREKLFF. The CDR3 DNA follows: TGTGCCAGCAGTCCGGCCACGCCAGGGGGGAGAGAAAAACTGTTTTTT.

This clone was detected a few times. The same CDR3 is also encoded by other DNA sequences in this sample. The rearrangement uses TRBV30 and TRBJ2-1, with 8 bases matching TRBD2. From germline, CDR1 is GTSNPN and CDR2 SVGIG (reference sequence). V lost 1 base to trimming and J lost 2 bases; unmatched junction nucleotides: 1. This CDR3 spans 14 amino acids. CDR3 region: CAWSAGGPYNEQFF. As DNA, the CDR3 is TGTGCCTGGAGTGCGGGAGGGCCCTACAATGAGCAGTTCTTC.

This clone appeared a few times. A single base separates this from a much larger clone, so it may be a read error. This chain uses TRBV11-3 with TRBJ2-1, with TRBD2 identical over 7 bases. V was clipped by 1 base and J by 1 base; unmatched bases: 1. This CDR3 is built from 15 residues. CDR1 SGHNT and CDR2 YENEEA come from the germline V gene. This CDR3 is CASSLAGGSYNEQFF. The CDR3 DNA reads TGTGCCAGCAGCTTAGCGGGGGGATCCTACAATGAGCAGTTCTTC.

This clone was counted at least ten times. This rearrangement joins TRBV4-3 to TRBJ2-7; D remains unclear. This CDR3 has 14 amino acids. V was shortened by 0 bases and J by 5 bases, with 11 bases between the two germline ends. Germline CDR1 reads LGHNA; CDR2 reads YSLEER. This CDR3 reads CASSQEGRADEQYF. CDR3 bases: TGCGCCAGCAGCCAAGAGGGTAGGGCCGACGAGCAGTACTTC.

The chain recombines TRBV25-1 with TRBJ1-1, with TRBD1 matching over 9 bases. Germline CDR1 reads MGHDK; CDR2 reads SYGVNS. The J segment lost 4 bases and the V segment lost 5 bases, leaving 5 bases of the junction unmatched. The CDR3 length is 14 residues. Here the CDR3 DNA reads TGTGCCAGCAGTCCCCCGACAGGGGGCACTGAAGCTTTCTTT. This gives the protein CASSPPTGGTEAFF.

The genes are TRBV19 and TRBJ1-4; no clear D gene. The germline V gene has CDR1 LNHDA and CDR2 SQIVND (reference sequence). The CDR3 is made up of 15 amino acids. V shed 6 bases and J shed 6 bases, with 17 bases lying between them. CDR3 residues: CASSPPGTWDEKLFF. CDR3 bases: TGTGCCAGTAGCCCGCCGGGAACTTGGGATGAAAAACTGTTTTTT.

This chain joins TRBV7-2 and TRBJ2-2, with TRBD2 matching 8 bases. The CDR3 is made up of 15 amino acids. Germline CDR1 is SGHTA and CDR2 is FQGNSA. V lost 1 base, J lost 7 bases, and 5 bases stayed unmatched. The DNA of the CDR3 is TGTGCCAGCAGCTTAGTGGGGACTAGTGACGGGGAGCTGTTTTTT. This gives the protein CASSLVGTSDGELFF.

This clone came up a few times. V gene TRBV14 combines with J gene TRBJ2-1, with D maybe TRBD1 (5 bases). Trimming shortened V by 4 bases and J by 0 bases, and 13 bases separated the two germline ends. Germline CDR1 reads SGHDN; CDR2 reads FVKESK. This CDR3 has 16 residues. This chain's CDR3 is CASSPRGRTSYNEQFF. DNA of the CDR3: TGTGCCAGCAGCCCTAGGGGCCGAACCTCCTACAATGAGCAGTTCTTC. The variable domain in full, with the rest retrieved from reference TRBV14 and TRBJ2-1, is EAGVTQFPSHSVIEKGQTVTLRCDPISGHDNLYWYRRVMGKEIKFLLHFVKESKQDESGMPNNRFLAERTGGTYSTLKVQPAELEDSGVYFCASSPRGRTSYNEQFFGPGTRLTVL.

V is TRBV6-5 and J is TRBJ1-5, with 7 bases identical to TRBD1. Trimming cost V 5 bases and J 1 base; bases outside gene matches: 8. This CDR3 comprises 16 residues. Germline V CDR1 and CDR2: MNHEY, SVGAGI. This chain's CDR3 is CASSHWTGRSNQPQHF. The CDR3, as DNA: TGTGCCAGCAGTCACTGGACAGGTAGAAGCAATCAGCCCCAGCATTTT.

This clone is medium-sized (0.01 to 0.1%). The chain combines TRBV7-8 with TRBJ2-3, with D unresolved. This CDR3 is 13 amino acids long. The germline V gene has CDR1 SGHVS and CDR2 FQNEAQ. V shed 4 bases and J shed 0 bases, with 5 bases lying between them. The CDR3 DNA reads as TGTGCCAGCAGCTCCCTTAGCACAGATACGCAGTATTTT. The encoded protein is CASSSLSTDTQYF.

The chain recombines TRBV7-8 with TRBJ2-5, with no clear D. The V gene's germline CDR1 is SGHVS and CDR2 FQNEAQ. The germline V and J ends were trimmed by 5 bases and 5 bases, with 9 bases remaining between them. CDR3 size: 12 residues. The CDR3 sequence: CASSLRFETQYF. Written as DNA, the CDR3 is TGTGCCAGCAGCCTTAGATTTGAGACCCAGTACTTC.

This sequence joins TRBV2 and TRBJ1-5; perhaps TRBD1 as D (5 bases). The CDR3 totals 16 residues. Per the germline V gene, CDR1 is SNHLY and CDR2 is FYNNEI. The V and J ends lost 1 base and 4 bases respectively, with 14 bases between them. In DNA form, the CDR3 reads TGTGCCAGCAGTGAAGACGGGGTTGGGGCTAATCAGCCCCAGCATTTT. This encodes CASSEDGVGANQPQHF.

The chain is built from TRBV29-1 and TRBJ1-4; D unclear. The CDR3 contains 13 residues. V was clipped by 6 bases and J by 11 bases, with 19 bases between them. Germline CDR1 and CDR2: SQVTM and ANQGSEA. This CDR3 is CSVAQETMNKLFF. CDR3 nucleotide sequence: TGCAGCGTCGCCCAGGAGACGATGAATAAACTGTTTTTT.